This record looks at one T cell receptor (beta chain) sequence and its context. The sequenced target, TCR beta, came from blood CD8+ and CD4+ T cells. Bulk CD8+ and CD4+ cells came from magnetic negative isolation; CD8+ TEMRA by FACS. cDNA came from roughly 0.53 to 1 ug RNA primed by random hexamers. Across 54 Vbeta and 13 Jbeta, immunoSEQ multiplex PCR amplified TCR beta CDR3. Using its own MiXCR run on the immunoSEQ multiplex PCR reads, TCRdb lists one record per CDR3 protein. Of about 300,000 distinct CDR3 sequences listed, roughly 90% are singletons. This sample stems from a study of CD8 T cells in Susac syndrome. Germline V lookup: CDR1 ENHRY, CDR2 SYGVKD. The CDR3 is 14 residues long. Unmatched junction bases numbered 4, after V lost 8 bases and J lost 7 bases.

This chain connects TRBV10-3 to TRBJ2-2; 13 positions match TRBD2. This TCR derives from a human donor with multiple sclerosis. Sequencing input: CD8+ T cells from PBMCs. The CDR3 nucleotides are TGTGCCATCGGACTAGCGGGAGAGCTCGGGGAGCTGTTTTTT. It translates to CAIGLAGELGELFF.